The clone carrying this TCR beta chain was counted a few times. The target antigen is unknown. The data derive from a study of CD8 T cells in ankylosing spondylitis. Points from the study as a whole: As reported, disease-linked clones showed significant enrichment in matched ankylosing spondylitis synovial fluid. Some of the motif variants had earlier been found in reactive arthritis patients' fluid and blood. Blood of patients with ankylosing spondylitis appeared to be characterized by a TCR beta motif of eight highly homologous variants. CD8+ disease-linked clones were present at relatively low frequencies in blood.

Libraries of TCR beta came from quantitative 5'-RACE with molecular barcodes. Each CDR3 protein gets one entry after TCRdb re-called the 5' RACE reads with MiXCR. The data contain 250,000 to 350,000 distinct CDR3 sequences, under 8.5% of them seen just once; the ten biggest clones take up 13% to 15%. In germline, CDR1 is SQVTM, CDR2 ANQGSEA. Trimming at V came to 8 bases and at J to 0 bases, leaving 5 bases not matched to a gene. The CDR3 length is 13 residues. The specimen sequenced was blood, either unsorted or a sorted T cell fraction (not recorded which). The origin of this receptor is a male donor with ankylosing spondylitis. The V call is TRBV29-1, the J call TRBJ2-7, with 9 bases identical to TRBD1. The CDR3 coding sequence is TGCAGCTACGGGACAGGGATCTCCTACGAGCAGTACTTC. Encoded protein: CSYGTGISYEQYF.